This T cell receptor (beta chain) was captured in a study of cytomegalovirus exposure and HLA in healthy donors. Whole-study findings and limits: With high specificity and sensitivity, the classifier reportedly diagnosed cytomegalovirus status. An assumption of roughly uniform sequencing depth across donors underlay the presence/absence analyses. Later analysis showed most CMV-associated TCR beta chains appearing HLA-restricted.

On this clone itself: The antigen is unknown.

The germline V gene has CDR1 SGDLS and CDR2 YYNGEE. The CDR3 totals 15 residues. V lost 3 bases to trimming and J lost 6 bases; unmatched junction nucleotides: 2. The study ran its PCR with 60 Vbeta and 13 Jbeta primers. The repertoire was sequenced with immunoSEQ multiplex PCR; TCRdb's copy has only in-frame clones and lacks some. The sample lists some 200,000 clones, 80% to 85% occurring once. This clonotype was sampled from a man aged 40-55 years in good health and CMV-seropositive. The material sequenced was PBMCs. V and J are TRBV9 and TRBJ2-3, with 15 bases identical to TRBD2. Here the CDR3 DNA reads TGTGCCAGCAGCGGGGGACTAGCGGGGGGCGATACGCAGTATTTT. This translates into CASSGGLAGGDTQYF. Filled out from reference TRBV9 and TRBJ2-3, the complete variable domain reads DSGVTQTPKHLITATGQRVTLRCSPRSGDLSVYWYQQSLDQGLQFLIQYYNGEERAKGNILERFSAQQFPDLHSELNLSSLELGDSALYFCASSGGLAGGDTQYFGPGTRLTVL.